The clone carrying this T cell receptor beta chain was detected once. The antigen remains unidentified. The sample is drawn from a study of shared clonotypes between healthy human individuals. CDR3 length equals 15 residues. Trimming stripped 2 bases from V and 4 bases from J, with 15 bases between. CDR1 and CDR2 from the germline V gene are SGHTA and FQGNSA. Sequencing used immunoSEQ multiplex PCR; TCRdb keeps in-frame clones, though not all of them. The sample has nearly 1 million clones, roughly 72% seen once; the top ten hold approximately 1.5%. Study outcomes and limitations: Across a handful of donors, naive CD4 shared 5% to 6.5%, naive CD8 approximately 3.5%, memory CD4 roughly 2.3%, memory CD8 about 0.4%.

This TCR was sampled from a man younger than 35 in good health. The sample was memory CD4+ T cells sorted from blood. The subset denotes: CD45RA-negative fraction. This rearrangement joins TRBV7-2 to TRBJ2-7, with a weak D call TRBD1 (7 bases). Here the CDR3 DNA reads TGTGCCAGCAGCTTAACGGAGGGGGCGAGTTACGAGCAGTACTTC. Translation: CASSLTEGASYEQYF.